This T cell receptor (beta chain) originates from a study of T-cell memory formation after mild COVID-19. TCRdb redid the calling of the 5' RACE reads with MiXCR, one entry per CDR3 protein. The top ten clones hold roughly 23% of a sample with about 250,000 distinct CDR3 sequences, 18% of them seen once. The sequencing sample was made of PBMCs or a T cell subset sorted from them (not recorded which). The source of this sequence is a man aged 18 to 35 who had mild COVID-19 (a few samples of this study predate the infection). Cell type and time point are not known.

The CDR3, as DNA: TGTGCCAGCAGCTTAGCTCTCTGGGACACAGATACGCAGTATTTT. This gives the protein CASSLALWDTDTQYF. The rearrangement uses TRBV7-7 and TRBJ2-3; D gene uncertain. The V and J ends lost 0 bases and 2 bases respectively, with 9 bases between them. The germline V gene encodes CDR1 SSHAT and CDR2 FNYEAQ (reference sequence). The CDR3 consists of 15 residues.